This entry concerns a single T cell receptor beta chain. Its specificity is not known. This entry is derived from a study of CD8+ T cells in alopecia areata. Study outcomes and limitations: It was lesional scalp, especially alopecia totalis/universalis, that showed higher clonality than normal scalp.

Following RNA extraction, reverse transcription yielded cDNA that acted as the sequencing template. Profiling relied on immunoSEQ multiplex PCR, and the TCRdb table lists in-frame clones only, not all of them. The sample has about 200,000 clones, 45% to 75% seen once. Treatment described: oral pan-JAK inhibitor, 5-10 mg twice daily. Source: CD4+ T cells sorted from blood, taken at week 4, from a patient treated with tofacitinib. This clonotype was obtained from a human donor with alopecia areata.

CDR3 sequence: CAWSEVLRMGRGAVEAFF. The CDR3 nucleotides are TGTGCCTGGAGTGAGGTATTACGAATGGGCAGGGGCGCGGTTGAAGCTTTCTTT. This chain connects TRBV30 to TRBJ1-1; D might be TRBD1 (6 bases). The CDR3 is 18 residues long. V was shortened by 1 base and J by 7 bases, with 28 bases between the two germline ends. The germline V gene has CDR1 GTSNPN and CDR2 SVGIG (reference sequence).